One sample yielded the 10 T cell receptor beta chains listed below, sequenced in a study of T cell responses to AZD1222 COVID-19 vaccine. The assay was immunoSEQ multiplex PCR, and TCRdb's table has in-frame clones only and misses some. Among 200,000 to 250,000 clones listed, 85% to 95% were seen once. This material consisted of peripheral blood, taken on day 0 of MenACWY control vaccination. These TCRs come from an adult in good health.

The chain recombines TRBV13 with TRBJ2-5, with a possible D match to TRBD2 (7 bases). The length of the CDR3 is 12 residues. Trimming left V 6 bases short and J 4 bases short, with 9 bases between. Germline CDR1 is PRHDT and CDR2 is FYEKMQ (reference sequence). The CDR3 loop is CASRGGGETQYF. The CDR3 DNA sequence: TGTGCCAGCAGAGGGGGGGGAGAGACCCAGTACTTC.

V usage is TRBV18 and J usage is TRBJ2-1; D may be TRBD1 (7 bases). Germline V gives CDR1 KGHSH, CDR2 LQKENI. The CDR3 is 17 residues long. The ends were cut back, 0 bases at V and 2 bases at J, with 14 bases in the middle. The CDR3 here is CASSPPAGTDTYNEQFF. CDR3 DNA: TGTGCCAGCTCACCACCGGCGGGGACAGACACCTACAATGAGCAGTTCTTC.

This chain uses TRBV19 with TRBJ1-1; no definite D call. V was trimmed by 3 bases and J by 1 base, leaving 9 bases between them. CDR1 is LNHDA and CDR2 is SQIVND in the germline V gene (reference sequence). The CDR3 is 14 residues long. CDR3 coding DNA: TGTGCCAGTAGTATTCCGGGTGGGAACACTGAAGCTTTCTTT. Protein: CASSIPGGNTEAFF.

The chain employs TRBV7-9 and TRBJ1-2; D ambiguous. This CDR3 comprises 13 residues. Trimming took 7 bases from V and 5 from J, leaving 14 bases between them. The germline V gene has CDR1 SEHNR and CDR2 FQNEAQ (reference sequence). The CDR3 protein is CASIPHETYGYTF. Here the CDR3 DNA reads TGTGCCAGCATTCCACACGAAACTTATGGCTACACCTTC.

V gene TRBV15 combines with J gene TRBJ1-1; no clear D gene. The CDR3 is made up of 16 amino acids. Deletions cut 5 bases from V and 1 base from J, with 17 bases between. Germline CDR1 LNHNV, CDR2 YYDKDF (reference sequence). The CDR3: CATSPQVSRRNTEAFF. The CDR3 DNA is TGTGCCACCAGCCCCCAAGTTAGCCGAAGGAACACTGAAGCTTTCTTT. The entire variable domain, with the rest obtained from reference TRBV15 and TRBJ1-1, is as follows: DAMVIQNPRYQVTQFGKPVTLSCSQTLNHNVMYWYQQKSSQAPKLLFHYYDKDFNNEADTPDNFQSRRPNTSFCFLDIRSPGLGDTAMYLCATSPQVSRRNTEAFFGQGTRLTVV.

V and J are TRBV28 and TRBJ1-2; D is ambiguous. CDR1 MDHEN and CDR2 SYDVKM come from the germline V gene. CDR3 size: 14 residues. Trimming pared 3 bases from V and 4 bases from J, leaving 12 bases between. This CDR3 is CASSLLSRAYGYTF. In DNA form, the CDR3 reads TGTGCCAGCAGTTTGCTGTCGAGGGCCTATGGCTACACCTTC.

The rearrangement links TRBV7-2 to TRBJ1-2; D remains ambiguous. Germline V gene data show CDR1 as SGHTA and CDR2 as FQGNSA. Trimming cost V 3 bases and J 0 bases, with 11 bases left between them. The CDR3 loop spans 15 amino acids. CDR3 coding DNA: TGTGCCAGCAGCTTGCGGAGGACGCCTAACTATGGCTACACCTTC. It specifies CASSLRRTPNYGYTF.

The CDR3 DNA reads as TGTGCCAGCAGCTTGGCAGGGGGCTATGGCTACACCTTC. Translating gives CASSLAGGYGYTF. The chain is built from TRBV5-4 and TRBJ1-2; 7 nucleotides agree with TRBD1. CDR3 length equals 13 residues. CDR1 is SGHNT, CDR2 YYREEE, per germline (reference sequence). V shed 0 bases, J shed 4 bases, and the junction held 0 bases outside the gene matches. The full variable domain, with the rest looked up from reference TRBV5-4 and TRBJ1-2, is ETGVTQSPTHLIKTRGQQVTLRCSSQSGHNTVSWYQQALGQGPQFIFQYYREEENGRGNFPPRFSGLQFPNYSSELNVNALELDDSALYLCASSLAGGYGYTFGSGTRLTVV.

The genes are TRBV12-5 and TRBJ1-2, with D possibly matching TRBD1 (5 bases). Trimming removed 5 bases from V and 6 bases from J, with 16 bases in between. Germline CDR1 is LGHNT and CDR2 is FRNRAP. The CDR3 is made up of 14 amino acids. The CDR3 nucleotides are TGTGCTAGTGGTCCCGGGGGGGGGAGGGATGGCTACACCTTC. Translating it yields CASGPGGGRDGYTF.

This clone was seen only once. The chain carries TRBV19 and TRBJ1-1; 7 nucleotides agree with TRBD1. V shed 7 bases and J 4 bases; nucleotides not matched to a gene: 9. This CDR3 contains 14 residues. The germline gives CDR1 LNHDA, CDR2 SQIVND (reference sequence). CDR3 region: CASTEKGATTEAFF. The CDR3 region has the DNA TGTGCCAGTACCGAAAAGGGGGCGACCACTGAAGCTTTCTTT.